The 6 T cell receptor beta chains below were found in one sample sequenced in a study of blood T cell repertoires in COVID-19. The protocol was immunoSEQ multiplex PCR, while the TCRdb copy is restricted to in-frame clones and leaves out a portion. The data contain 250,000 or so clones, around 90% of them singletons. The sample was peripheral blood. The receptors were sampled from a woman between 25 and 40 years old with acute or convalescent COVID-19.

The gene calls are TRBV27 and TRBJ2-3, with D possibly TRBD2 on 5 matching bases. V lost 5 bases, J lost 7 bases, and 16 bases lay in between. The CDR3 is 14 amino acids. Germline V CDR1 and CDR2: MNHEY, SMNVEV (reference sequence). CDR3 DNA: TGTGCCAGCAGTCCTAGCCGTGGCGGATATACGCAGTATTTT. Amino acid sequence: CASSPSRGGYTQYF.

V is TRBV2 and J is TRBJ1-2; 7 nucleotides line up with TRBD1. This CDR3 is built from 13 residues. Germline lookup yields CDR1 SNHLY and CDR2 FYNNEI. After removal of 3 bases from V and 4 bases from J, the junction contained 2 bases not matched to a gene. CDR3 DNA: TGTGCCAGCAGTGAGGGACAGTTCTATGGCTACACCTTC. It codes for CASSEGQFYGYTF. Full variable domain (rest looked up from reference TRBV2 and TRBJ1-2): EPEVTQTPSHQVTQMGQEVILRCVPISNHLYFYWYRQILGQKVEFLVSFYNNEISEKSEIFDDQFSVERPDGSNFTLKIRSTKLEDSAMYFCASSEGQFYGYTFGSGTRLTVV.

This chain joins TRBV24-1 and TRBJ1-5; 9 bases fit TRBD1. The CDR3 length is 15 residues. CDR1 is KGHDR and CDR2 is SFDVKD in the germline V gene. J gave up 1 base and V 3 bases, and 0 bases lay outside the gene matches. CDR3 DNA sequence: TGTGCCACCAGTGATGGGACAGGGAGCAATCAGCCCCAGCATTTT. This sequence encodes CATSDGTGSNQPQHF.

The chain couples TRBV14 to TRBJ2-1; the match to TRBD2 covers 13 bases. This CDR3 is built from 19 residues. Trimming removed 1 base from V and 4 bases from J; junction bases left unmatched: 10. From germline, CDR1 is SGHDN and CDR2 FVKESK. CDR3 region: CASSQVTLAGGSIYNEQFF. The CDR3 coding sequence is TGTGCCAGCAGCCAAGTTACACTAGCGGGAGGGTCCATATACAATGAGCAGTTCTTC.

The genes are TRBV7-9 and TRBJ2-7, with no clear D. Trimming shortened V by 5 bases and J by 6 bases, and 11 bases separated the two germline ends. Germline V gene sequence: CDR1 SEHNR, CDR2 FQNEAQ (reference sequence). The CDR3 runs 12 residues. Here the CDR3 reads CASSHISSEQYF. CDR3 sequence (DNA): TGTGCCAGCAGCCACATTTCCAGCGAGCAGTACTTC.

The chain couples TRBV1 to TRBJ2-7; the table's D gene call, TRBD2, was not cross checked with the DNA. TRBV1 is a pseudogene. This CDR3 has 16 residues. In DNA form, the CDR3 reads TGCACCAGCAGCCAAGACGCTAGCGGGAGACATTACGAGCAGTACTTC. Its protein product is CTSSQDASGRHYEQYF.